The T cell receptor beta chain described here comes from a study of T cell responses to AZD1222 COVID-19 vaccine. Across the whole study: Second doses were pooled across both intervals (about 4 or about 12 weeks).

General study results and limits: Only five or six AZD1222 recipients were seropositive at baseline. Clonal diversity was possibly underestimated, and white British individuals and females predominated among donors. The CD4 TCRs associated with vaccination extended across spike and predominated at 160-218 and 743-854.

As concerns this clone: Its matching antigen is unknown.

Profiling relied on immunoSEQ multiplex PCR, and the TCRdb table lists in-frame clones only, not all of them. Here the sample spans approximately 160,000 clones, 85% to 95% being singletons. The CDR3 covers 15 residues. V lost 6 bases and J 0 bases, leaving 9 bases between the germline ends. Germline V gene sequence: CDR1 LNHDA, CDR2 SQIVND (reference sequence). This material consisted of peripheral blood, taken on day 0 of AZD1222 vaccination. This chain uses TRBV19 with TRBJ2-6; D unresolved. The receptor's source is an adult in good health. CDR3 in DNA: TGTGCCAGTAGCTCCCAGAGCTCTGGGGCCAACGTCCTGACTTTC. Residues: CASSSQSSGANVLTF.